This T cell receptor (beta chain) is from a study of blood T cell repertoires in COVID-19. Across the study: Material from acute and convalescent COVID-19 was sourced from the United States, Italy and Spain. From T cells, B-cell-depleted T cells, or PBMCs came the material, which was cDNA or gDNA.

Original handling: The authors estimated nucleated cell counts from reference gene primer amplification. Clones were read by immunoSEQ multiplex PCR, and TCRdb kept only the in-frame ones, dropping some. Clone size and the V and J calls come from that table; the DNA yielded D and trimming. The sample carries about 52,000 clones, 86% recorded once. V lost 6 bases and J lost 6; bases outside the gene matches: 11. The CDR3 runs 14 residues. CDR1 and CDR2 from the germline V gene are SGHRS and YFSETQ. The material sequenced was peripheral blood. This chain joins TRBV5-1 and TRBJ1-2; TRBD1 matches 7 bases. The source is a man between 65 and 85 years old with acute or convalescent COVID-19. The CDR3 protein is CASKPQGQLNGYTF. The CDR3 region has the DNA TGCGCCAGCAAACCCCAGGGACAGCTGAATGGCTACACCTTC.